The 24 T cell receptor beta chains below were found in one sample sequenced in a study of blood T cell repertoires in COVID-19. Profiled with immunoSEQ multiplex PCR; TCRdb holds only in-frame clones, not every one. Here the sample spans approximately 76,000 clones, 83% being singletons. The sample taken for sequencing was peripheral blood. Every receptor here comes from a woman in her fifties or sixties with acute or convalescent COVID-19.

Details on this clone: The same CDR3 can be traced to other DNA sequences in this sample. The chain couples TRBV5-1 to TRBJ2-3; 13 bases are a match to TRBD2. The CDR3 is 19 amino acids. V lost 3 bases to trimming and J lost 1 base; unmatched junction nucleotides: 11. The V gene's germline CDR1 is SGHRS and CDR2 YFSETQ. CDR3 amino acids: CASSSGLAGAPGGTDTQYF. In DNA form, the CDR3 reads TGCGCCAGCAGCTCCGGACTAGCGGGGGCCCCGGGGGGCACAGATACGCAGTATTTT.

This chain connects TRBV7-9 to TRBJ2-1, with D perhaps matching TRBD1 (5 bases). The CDR3 loop spans 14 amino acids. Trimming removed 1 base at V and 8 bases at J, with 12 bases between. Germline-derived CDR1 and CDR2 are SEHNR and FQNEAQ (reference sequence). CDR3: CASSLVQGSDEQFF. The CDR3 DNA reads TGTGCCAGCAGCTTAGTTCAGGGATCGGATGAGCAGTTCTTC. Complete variable domain (other parts from reference TRBV7-9 and TRBJ2-1): DTGVSQNPRHKITKRGQNVTFRCDPISEHNRLYWYRQTLGQGPEFLTYFQNEAQLEKSRLLSDRFSAERPKGSFSTLEIQRTEQGDSAMYLCASSLVQGSDEQFFGPGTRLTVL.

The chain joins TRBV7-8 to TRBJ2-7, with D tentatively TRBD1 (5 bases). This CDR3 is built from 13 residues. Trimming pared 5 bases from V and 2 bases from J, leaving 10 bases between. Germline V gene sequence: CDR1 SGHVS, CDR2 FQNEAQ. The CDR3 protein is CASSIDRAYEQYF. CDR3 sequence (DNA): TGTGCCAGCAGCATCGACAGAGCCTACGAGCAGTACTTC.

This clone was detected a few times. Other DNA sequences in the same sample also yield this CDR3. CDR3 in amino acids: CASSYAGGTYGYTF. The CDR3 DNA is TGTGCCAGCAGTTATGCAGGGGGCACATATGGCTACACCTTC. The J gene is TRBJ1-2, the V gene TRBV6-5, with 8 positions matching TRBD1. The germline CDR1 and CDR2 sequences are MNHEY and SVGAGI. V was pared by 3 bases and J by 5 bases, with 5 bases of the junction left unmatched. The CDR3 loop spans 14 amino acids.

The rearrangement joins TRBV10-3 to TRBJ1-4, with 7 bases that match TRBD1. The CDR3 is 14 amino acids. Germline trimming cut 6 bases from V and 8 bases from J; bases unmatched to any gene: 9. Germline CDR1 reads ENHRY; CDR2 reads SYGVKD. The DNA for the CDR3 is TGTGCCATCAGACGACAGGGATTTGAAGAAAAACTGTTTTTT. Translating gives CAIRRQGFEEKLFF.

The chain couples TRBV2 to TRBJ2-7, with 9 bases identical to TRBD2. Germline V gives CDR1 SNHLY, CDR2 FYNNEI. The CDR3 covers 16 residues. Unmatched junction bases numbered 9, after V lost 3 bases and J lost 3 bases. The CDR3 DNA reads TGTGCCAGCAGTGAGAGGCGGCTAGCGGGGCTCTACGAGCAGTACTTC. This translates into CASSERRLAGLYEQYF.

This clone was counted between two and nine times. The rearrangement uses TRBV24-1 and TRBJ1-1; 12 nucleotides match TRBD1. This CDR3 region has 16 residues. J gave up 3 bases and V 4 bases, and 5 bases lay outside the gene matches. CDR1 is KGHDR, CDR2 SFDVKD, per germline. The CDR3 spells CATSDGTGGAYTEAFF. CDR3 DNA sequence: TGTGCCACCAGTGACGGGACAGGGGGCGCGTACACTGAAGCTTTCTTT.

This rearrangement joins TRBV5-1 to TRBJ1-2; 7 bases map to TRBD1. Unmatched junction bases numbered 6, after V lost 4 bases and J lost 0 bases. Germline CDR1 and CDR2: SGHRS and YFSETQ. The CDR3 contains 15 residues. The CDR3 DNA reads as TGCGCCAGCAGCCTAGGGACAGTCACTAACTATGGCTACACCTTC. It translates to CASSLGTVTNYGYTF.

This clone was picked up one time. The V call is TRBV11-2, the J call TRBJ2-7, with no clear D. Per germline, CDR1 SGHAT and CDR2 FQNNGV. V was cut by 3 bases and J by 2 bases, with 8 bases left in between. There are 13 residues in the CDR3. The CDR3 loop reads CASSFSLAYEQYF. The CDR3 region has the DNA TGTGCCAGCAGCTTCTCTCTTGCCTACGAGCAGTACTTC. The full variable domain, completed using reference TRBV11-2 and TRBJ2-7, is EAGVAQSPRYKIIEKRQSVAFWCNPISGHATLYWYQQILGQGPKLLIQFQNNGVVDDSQLPKDRFSAERLKGVDSTLKIQPAKLEDSAVYLCASSFSLAYEQYFGPGTRLTVT.

This clone was detected once. The chain employs TRBV15 and TRBJ2-5; unclear D gene. The length of the CDR3 is 13 residues. CDR1 is LNHNV and CDR2 is YYDKDF in the germline V gene (reference sequence). Deletions cut 6 bases from V and 5 bases from J, with 13 bases between. The CDR3 protein is CATSSLEPETQYF. The CDR3 nucleotides read TGTGCCACCAGTAGTTTAGAGCCGGAGACCCAGTACTTC. Full variable domain (missing parts from reference TRBV15 and TRBJ2-5): DAMVIQNPRYQVTQFGKPVTLSCSQTLNHNVMYWYQQKSSQAPKLLFHYYDKDFNNEADTPDNFQSRRPNTSFCFLDIRSPGLGDTAMYLCATSSLEPETQYFGPGTRLLVL.

The J gene is TRBJ1-4, the V gene TRBV9, with 9 positions matching TRBD1. Trimming took 4 bases from V and 0 from J; bases not matched to a gene: 10. The CDR3 length is 18 residues. Germline CDR1 and CDR2: SGDLS and YYNGEE. The DNA of the CDR3 is TGTGCCAGCAGCCCGGAACAGGGGGCGGGGGCAACTAATGAAAAACTGTTTTTT. Protein: CASSPEQGAGATNEKLFF.

The V gene is TRBV19, the J gene TRBJ1-2; D is unresolved. The V gene lost 0 bases and the J gene lost 2 bases, with 10 bases spanning the gap. Per the germline V gene, CDR1 is LNHDA and CDR2 is SQIVND (reference sequence). The CDR3 has 15 amino acids. The CDR3 DNA reads TGTGCCAGTAGTATAGAACGGACGGGAAACTATGGCTACACCTTC. Translated: CASSIERTGNYGYTF.

As concerns this clone: A junction end diverges from the germline sequence, so it may reflect a read error. The V and J genes are TRBV3-1 (or the pseudogene TRBV3-2) and TRBJ2-4; D gene ambiguous. The CDR3 consists of 14 residues. The germline gives CDR1 LGHDT, CDR2 YNNKEL (reference sequence). CDR3 residues: CASSPSEKGGSHHF. CDR3 in DNA: TGTGCCAGCAGCCCCTCGGAGAAAGGCGGTTCCCACCACTTC.

The rearrangement uses TRBV3-1 (or the pseudogene TRBV3-2) and TRBJ2-2, with 10 bases identical to TRBD1. This CDR3 has 15 residues. Germline trimming cut 4 bases from V and 4 bases from J; bases unmatched to any gene: 3. The germline V gene has CDR1 LGHDT and CDR2 YNNKEL (reference sequence). The CDR3 DNA sequence: TGTGCCAGCAGCCGACAGGGGGCGGGCACCGGGGAGCTGTTTTTT. Amino acids: CASSRQGAGTGELFF.

The chain has TRBV29-1 and TRBJ1-1; the D gene is possibly TRBD1 (5 bases). Deletions cut 4 bases from V and 0 bases from J, with 18 bases between. Germline CDR1 and CDR2: SQVTM and ANQGSEA. There are 16 residues in the CDR3. The CDR3 loop is CSVANTGLGMNTEAFF. The CDR3 DNA sequence: TGCAGCGTTGCCAATACGGGACTTGGCATGAACACTGAAGCTTTCTTT.

There are a few counts of this clone. This sequence joins TRBV6-5 and TRBJ1-5, with 10 bases that match TRBD1. Germline V lookup: CDR1 MNHEY, CDR2 SVGAGI. The CDR3 sequence is 15 residues long. V shed 7 bases, J shed 3 bases, and the junction held 6 bases outside the gene matches. The CDR3, as DNA: TGTGCCAGCACCCGGGACAGGGGCCCCAATCAGCCCCAGCATTTT. Its translation is CASTRDRGPNQPQHF.

The V call is TRBV6-5, the J call TRBJ1-1, with a possible D match to TRBD1 (5 bases). Trimming took off 2 bases at V and 11 bases at J, with 12 bases between the two ends. Germline values: CDR1 MNHEY, CDR2 SVGAGI. This CDR3 contains 12 residues. DNA of the CDR3: TGTGCCAGCAGTTACACGGGCCGGGGGGCTTTCTTT. This gives the protein CASSYTGRGAFF.

This clone was seen just once. The rearrangement joins TRBV10-2 to TRBJ1-1, with D maybe TRBD1 (5 bases). The CDR3 sequence is 13 residues long. From germline, CDR1 is WSHSY and CDR2 SAAADI. V was cut by 7 bases and J by 1 base, with 10 bases left in between. The CDR3 protein is CASTQQANTEAFF. Here the CDR3 DNA reads TGCGCCAGCACGCAACAGGCGAACACTGAAGCTTTCTTT.

The table lists this clone with a few counts. This chain links TRBV7-3 with TRBJ1-1; 8 bases are shared with TRBD1. CDR3 length: 15 residues. V gave up 0 bases and J gave up 5 bases; unmatched junction bases: 5. Per the germline V gene, CDR1 is SGHTA and CDR2 is FQGTGA. The CDR3 nucleotides are TGTGCCAGCAGCTTAACGCAGGGGGCAAGGACTGAAGCTTTCTTT. This codes for CASSLTQGARTEAFF. Full variable domain (outside the CDR3, taken from reference TRBV7-3 and TRBJ1-1): GAGVSQTPSNKVTEKGKYVELRCDPISGHTALYWYRQSLGQGPEFLIYFQGTGAADDSGLPNDRFFAVRPEGSVSTLKIQRTERGDSAVYLCASSLTQGARTEAFFGQGTRLTVV.

This clone was observed a single time. This CDR3 is CASSYAGDTQYF. The CDR3, as DNA: TGTGCCAGCAGTTACGCCGGGGATACGCAGTATTTT. This rearrangement joins TRBV6-5 to TRBJ2-3; D uncertain. From germline, CDR1 is MNHEY and CDR2 SVGAGI. CDR3 length: 12 residues. Deletions cut 2 bases from V and 6 bases from J, with 6 bases between.

The V call is TRBV18, the J call TRBJ1-5; D possibly corresponds to TRBD1 (5 bases). The germline gives CDR1 KGHSH, CDR2 LQKENI. The CDR3 has 14 residues. V was clipped by 6 bases and J by 2 bases, with 11 bases between them. CDR3 in amino acids: CASSGAGGNQPQHF. CDR3 in DNA: TGTGCCAGCTCCGGCGCGGGGGGCAATCAGCCCCAGCATTTT.

This clone came up once. The chain carries TRBV11-2 and TRBJ2-7; tentatively, D is TRBD2 (6 bases). Germline CDR1 reads SGHAT; CDR2 reads FQNNGV. Trimming stripped 5 bases from V and 4 bases from J, with 15 bases between. CDR3 length equals 14 residues. CDR3 sequence (DNA): TGTGCCAGCAGCAGATCCGGGACTTCTTACGAGCAGTACTTC. It yields the protein CASSRSGTSYEQYF.

This clone was seen only once. The chain has TRBV5-5 and TRBJ1-5, with TRBD1 as a possible D gene (5 bases). Germline assignment: CDR1 SGHKS and CDR2 YYEKEE (reference sequence). V lost 2 bases and J lost 1, with 16 bases in between. The CDR3 is 17 residues long. The CDR3 nucleotides are TGTGCCAGCAGCTTCCTAATGGGGCCAGGGAGCAATCAGCCCCAGCATTTT. Protein: CASSFLMGPGSNQPQHF.

This sequence joins TRBV13 and TRBJ1-1; D may be TRBD1 (6 bases). From germline, CDR1 is PRHDT and CDR2 FYEKMQ (reference sequence). V was cut by 1 base and J by 0 bases, with 9 bases left in between. This CDR3 comprises 15 residues. CDR3 residues: CASSLVGTLNTEAFF. The CDR3 bases are TGTGCCAGCAGCTTAGTGGGGACACTGAACACTGAAGCTTTCTTT.